This entry lists 6 T cell receptor beta chains sequenced from one sample in a study of radiation and T cells in renal cell carcinoma. Specified time point: baseline pretreatment blood. Indicated treatment: 15 Gy SBRT to primary tumor, nephrectomy 4 weeks later. Sequencing used immunoSEQ multiplex PCR; TCRdb keeps in-frame clones, though not all of them. The sample lists around 46,000 clones; roughly 84% were seen once. The material was blood, obtained from a patient whose treatment included radiotherapy and nephrectomy. The receptor source for this set is a woman in her seventies with renal cell carcinoma.

The V and J genes are TRBV29-1 and TRBJ1-2; D is ambiguous. Trimming pared 6 bases from V and 4 bases from J, leaving 21 bases between. There are 15 residues in the CDR3. Germline CDR1 and CDR2: SQVTM and ANQGSEA. The CDR3 sequence is CSVLPGGIGTYGYTF. Here the CDR3 DNA reads TGCAGCGTCCTCCCGGGTGGGATTGGTACCTATGGCTACACCTTC.

The chain links TRBV7-2 to TRBJ2-7; D may match TRBD1 or TRBD2 (5 bases each). The CDR3 consists of 14 residues. Trimming took off 4 bases at V and 6 bases at J, with 16 bases between the two ends. Germline V gene data show CDR1 as SGHTA and CDR2 as FQGNSA. The DNA for the CDR3 is TGTGCCAGCAGCTGGGACCAGGGAAGGTCCGAGCAGTACTTC. It is translated as CASSWDQGRSEQYF.

The chain carries TRBV7-9 and TRBJ1-1, with TRBD1 matching over 8 bases. This CDR3 is built from 14 residues. The V and J ends lost 2 bases and 2 bases, in that order; junction bases with no gene match: 1. Germline loops: CDR1 SEHNR, CDR2 FQNEAQ (reference sequence). This CDR3 is CASSLQGANTEAFF. CDR3 coding DNA: TGTGCCAGCAGCTTACAGGGGGCCAACACTGAAGCTTTCTTT.

The genes are TRBV7-9 and TRBJ2-1, with D perhaps matching TRBD1 (5 bases). Germline V lookup: CDR1 SEHNR, CDR2 FQNEAQ (reference sequence). Trimming took off 3 bases at V and 5 bases at J, with 5 bases between the two ends. The CDR3 runs to 12 residues. This CDR3 reads CASSLDNNEQFF. CDR3 coding DNA: TGTGCCAGCAGCTTGGACAACAATGAGCAGTTCTTC.

The V and J genes are TRBV15 and TRBJ2-2; D is undetermined. Germline loops: CDR1 LNHNV, CDR2 YYDKDF (reference sequence). The length of the CDR3 is 14 residues. The V end was cut by 0 bases, the J end by 4 bases, with 6 bases between. CDR3 residues: CATSRDRGTGELFF. CDR3 coding DNA: TGTGCCACCAGCAGAGACCGAGGCACCGGGGAGCTGTTTTTT.

The chain is built from TRBV6-5 and TRBJ1-1; D is unclear. V dropped 0 bases and J dropped 8 bases, with 10 bases sitting between them. CDR3 length equals 13 residues. Germline lookup yields CDR1 MNHEY and CDR2 SVGAGI. The CDR3 DNA reads as TGTGCCAGCAGTTACTCGTCAGGAGCCGAAGCTTTCTTT. It specifies CASSYSSGAEAFF.